The clone carrying this T cell receptor (beta chain) was observed many times. No antigen is known for it. This sample stems from a study of T cell repertoires in cytomegalovirus infection. The study's findings and limits: Predominance within the ex vivo response was attributable to HLA-C-restricted CMV-specific TCR beta clonotypes.

The CDR3 is 17 residues long. The V gene lost 5 bases and the J gene lost 0 bases, with 20 bases spanning the gap. Germline V gives CDR1 SEHNR, CDR2 FQNEAQ (reference sequence). TCRdb reanalysed the reads using MiXCR and keeps one entry per CDR3 protein. The repertoire holds about 360,000 distinct CDR3 sequences, roughly 20% seen once, with roughly 8.7% in the top ten. The sequencing input was PBMCs. This clonotype was sampled from a human donor in good health (CMV status not recorded). Some clones in this sample may be carry-over from other donors' samples. J is TRBJ2-7 and V is TRBV7-9; D perhaps matches TRBD2 (5 bases). In DNA form, the CDR3 reads TGTGCCAGCAGCCCGAGCCCTCTGCGGGCGAGCTCCTACGAGCAGTACTTC. As protein: CASSPSPLRASSYEQYF.